Below are 20 T cell receptor beta chains sequenced from a single sample in a study of tumor-infiltrating lymphocytes in primary liver carcinoma. Production of TCR beta cDNA used roughly 500 ng total RNA together with a constant-region primer. Libraries for TCR beta were built through three nested multiplex PCR rounds, which together made up a slightly modified ARM-PCR procedure. The first two PCR rounds used TRBV1-TRBV30 forward primers with a C-beta reverse primer, roughly 10 cycles each. A single record per CDR3 protein comes from TCRdb applying MiXCR to the multiplex PCR reads. The top ten clones hold roughly 7% of a sample with 150,000 to 200,000 distinct CDR3 sequences, about 65% of them seen once. Germline DNA was also extracted, and blood RNA derived from unsorted whole blood. Material for sequencing was peripheral blood. These receptors all stem from a woman aged 55 to 70 with primary liver carcinoma and hepatitis B virus infection.

There are a few counts of this clonotype. A much bigger clone sits one base away, suggesting this may be a read error. The rearrangement links TRBV10-3 to TRBJ1-1; D is possibly TRBD1 (5 bases). CDR1 is ENHRY, CDR2 SYGVKD, per germline. The CDR3 consists of 14 residues. The CDR3 nucleotides are TGTGCCATCAGTCCCAGGGCGGCTAACATTGAAGCTTTCTTT. Translated: CAISPRAANIEAFF.

This clonotype was detected ten times or more. This sequence joins TRBV6-1 and TRBJ2-7; 12 bases line up with TRBD2. Germline V gene sequence: CDR1 MNHNS, CDR2 SASEGT. The CDR3 covers 16 residues. J gave up 3 bases and V 4 bases, and 7 bases lay outside the gene matches. The CDR3 nucleotides read TGTGCCAGCAGTGGTCGGACTAGCGGGAATCACTACGAGCAGTACTTC. The encoded protein is CASSGRTSGNHYEQYF.

V usage is TRBV4-2 and J usage is TRBJ2-7; D remains unclear. Trimming removed 5 bases from V and 4 bases from J, with 21 bases in between. CDR1 is LGHNA and CDR2 is YNFKEQ in the germline V gene. This CDR3 is built from 16 residues. The CDR3 loop is CASSYGFRWISYEQYF. In DNA, the CDR3 is TGTGCCAGCAGCTACGGGTTTCGGTGGATAAGTTACGAGCAGTACTTC.

About this clonotype itself: The conserved final phenylalanine or tryptophan is absent from the CDR3, which likely points to a read error. This chain joins TRBV11-2 and TRBJ2-2; D gene unclear. Looked up from germline, CDR1 is SGHAT and CDR2 is FQNNGV. The CDR3 contains 17 residues. The V end lost 7 bases, the J end lost 1 base, and 19 bases lay between the germline ends. The CDR3 region has the DNA TGTGCCAGCAACCTAAATTGGCTTGGGCAGAACACCGGGGAGCTGTTTTTG. Translation gives CASNLNWLGQNTGELFL.

With regard to this clonotype: This may stem from a read error, because a much larger clone lies one nucleotide away. V and J are TRBV6-5 and TRBJ2-6, with 8 bases lining up with TRBD2. From germline, CDR1 is MNHEY and CDR2 SVGAGI. The CDR3 runs to 17 residues. CDR3: CASSITGTRSGASVLTF. CDR3 nucleotides: TGTGCCAGCAGTATAACGGGGACTAGGTCTGGGGCCAGCGTCCTGACTTTC.

V and J are TRBV6-6 and TRBJ1-5; D not certain. Germline CDR1 is MNHNY and CDR2 is SVGAGI (reference sequence). Trimming removed 7 bases from V and 7 bases from J, with 11 bases in between. The CDR3 has 12 amino acids. CDR3 in amino acids: CASNDENQPQHF. The CDR3 nucleotides are TGTGCCAGCAACGATGAGAACCAGCCCCAGCATTTT.

This clonotype has a handful of counts. V usage is TRBV6-4 and J usage is TRBJ2-5, with D possibly being TRBD2 (5 bases). There are 11 residues in the CDR3. Looked up from germline, CDR1 is MRHNA and CDR2 is SNTAGT. In DNA, the CDR3 is TGTGCGTTGGGGAGTTGGGAGACCCAGTACTTC. This gives the protein CALGSWETQYF.

V gene TRBV12-3 or TRBV12-4 combines with J gene TRBJ2-7; 7 bases are a match to TRBD2. This CDR3 has 14 residues. Trimming cost V 3 bases and J 1 base; bases outside gene matches: 3. This CDR3 reads CASSLQGGSYEQYF. The DNA of the CDR3 is TGTGCCAGCAGTTTGCAGGGAGGGTCCTACGAGCAGTACTTC.

This clonotype was counted once. Compared with germline, one end of the junction differs, possibly owing to a read error. The chain joins TRBV29-1 to TRBJ2-1, with D unclear. Germline CDR1 reads SQVTM; CDR2 reads ANQGSEA. This CDR3 has 13 amino acids. CDR3 region: CNVELQAYNERFF. The CDR3 bases are TGCAACGTTGAACTCCAAGCCTACAATGAGCGGTTCTTC.

Note on this clonotype: No conserved phenylalanine or tryptophan ends this CDR3, so it is likely a read error. This chain links TRBV11-2 with TRBJ1-1; 8 nucleotides align to TRBD1. The CDR3 consists of 14 residues. The germline V gene encodes CDR1 SGHAT and CDR2 FQNNGV. The CDR3 here is CASSARTGWTEAFI. The CDR3 DNA sequence: TGCGCCAGCAGCGCGCGGACAGGGTGGACTGAAGCTTTCATT.

Of note for this clonotype: A much larger clone is a single base away; this may be a read error. The rearrangement uses TRBV4-1 and TRBJ1-2; D remains unclear. Germline values: CDR1 MGHRA, CDR2 YSYEKL. This CDR3 comprises 15 residues. CDR3 region: CVSSQAVSANYGYTF. As DNA, the CDR3 is TGCGTCAGCAGCCAAGCGGTGTCGGCTAACTATGGCTACACCTTC.

This clonotype was counted a few times. The chain is built from TRBV11-2 and TRBJ1-5; D remains unclear. Germline CDR1 reads SGHAT; CDR2 reads FQNNGV. This CDR3 contains 17 residues. The ends were cut back, 1 base at V and 4 bases at J, with 17 bases in the middle. The CDR3 loop is CASSLGPSGAVNQPQHF. CDR3 in DNA: TGTGCCAGCAGCTTAGGCCCATCGGGTGCTGTGAATCAGCCCCAGCATTTT.

On this clonotype itself: The CDR3 does not end in the conserved phenylalanine or tryptophan, so this is likely a read error. V usage is TRBV6-1 and J usage is TRBJ1-3; the D is unclear. The CDR3 spans 14 residues. Trimming pared 4 bases from V and 6 bases from J, leaving 13 bases between. The germline CDR1 and CDR2 sequences are MNHNS and SASEGT. In DNA form, the CDR3 reads TGTGCCAGCAGTGGGTTAAGGACCGAAAACACCATATATTAT. This translates into CASSGLRTENTIYY.

In regard to this clonotype: One end of the junction is discordant with germline, which a read error may explain. The chain recombines TRBV11-2 with TRBJ1-2; the D is unclear. The CDR3 is made up of 17 amino acids. Per the germline V gene, CDR1 is SGHAT and CDR2 is FQNNGV. CDR3 nucleotides: TGTGCCGGCAGCCCCTATTGGGAGGGAAGGAGGGCCTATGGCTACACCTTC. It codes for CAGSPYWEGRRAYGYTF.

Comments on this clonotype: A junction boundary mismatches the germline segment, possibly from a read error. The chain uses TRBV30 and TRBJ2-5, with 14 positions matching TRBD2. Germline V CDR1 and CDR2: GTSNPN, SVGIG (reference sequence). The CDR3 has 16 residues. CDR3 residues: CAWATSGRAEGETQYF. DNA of the CDR3: TGTGCCTGGGCGACTAGCGGGAGGGCCGAGGGTGAGACCCAATACTTC.

This clonotype appeared once. A much more abundant neighbour one base away suggests this may be a read error. This chain joins TRBV10-2 and TRBJ1-1, with a possible D match to TRBD1 (5 bases). CDR1 WSHSY and CDR2 SAAADI come from the germline V gene. This CDR3 region has 14 residues. The CDR3 loop is CASRFSRGNTEVFF. The CDR3 DNA reads as TGCGCCAGCAGGTTCTCACGGGGGAACACTGAAGTTTTCTTT.

This chain links TRBV11-3 with TRBJ1-2, with D possibly matching TRBD1 (5 bases). Looked up from germline, CDR1 is SGHNT and CDR2 is YENEEA. This CDR3 contains 13 residues. The V end was cut by 5 bases, the J end by 9 bases, with 16 bases between. In DNA, the CDR3 is TGTGCCAGCAGCCCGGGACGGAATTATAGCTACACCTTC. This translates into CASSPGRNYSYTF.

This clonotype was counted ten times or more. This rearrangement joins TRBV5-6 to TRBJ1-4; no clear D. In germline, CDR1 is SGHDT, CDR2 YYEEEE. V shed 0 bases and J shed 3 bases, with 6 bases lying between them. This CDR3 contains 14 residues. The CDR3 region has the DNA TGTGCCAGCAGCTTGGGATCTTCTAATGAAAAACTGTTTTTT. Protein sequence: CASSLGSSNEKLFF.

The chain uses TRBV11-2 and TRBJ2-1; D is undetermined. Trimming took 2 bases from V and 5 from J, leaving 10 bases between them. The length of the CDR3 is 14 residues. Germline V gene sequence: CDR1 SGHAT, CDR2 FQNNGV. For the CDR3, the DNA is TGTGCCAGCAGCTTATGGACGAACAACAATGAGCAGTTCTTC. It yields the protein CASSLWTNNNEQFF.

As to this clonotype: One end of the junction fails to match germline, which may point to a read error. The CDR3 sequence: CASSLWGPFYEQYF. CDR3 coding DNA: TGCGCCAGCAGCTTATGGGGTCCGTTCTACGAGCAGTACTTC. The V call is TRBV11-2, the J call TRBJ2-7; D unresolved. The CDR3 has 14 amino acids. Germline CDR1 and CDR2: SGHAT and FQNNGV.